This T cell receptor beta chain was obtained from a study of blood T cell repertoires in COVID-19. Produced via immunoSEQ multiplex PCR; TCRdb's table is partial and in-frame only. The sample yields about 310,000 clones, about 91% seen once. After removal of 1 base from V and 2 bases from J, the junction contained 4 bases not matched to a gene. The germline gives CDR1 LGHNA, CDR2 YNFKEQ. The length of the CDR3 is 15 residues. The material sequenced was PBMCs or T cells enriched from blood (not recorded which). This sequence joins TRBV4-2 and TRBJ2-5; 7 bases agree with TRBD2. The source of this sequence is a woman aged 40-49 years who had recovered from COVID-19. CDR3 coding DNA: TGTGCCAGCAGCCAAGTAGGGGAGGGTCAAGAGACCCAGTACTTC. It is translated as CASSQVGEGQETQYF.